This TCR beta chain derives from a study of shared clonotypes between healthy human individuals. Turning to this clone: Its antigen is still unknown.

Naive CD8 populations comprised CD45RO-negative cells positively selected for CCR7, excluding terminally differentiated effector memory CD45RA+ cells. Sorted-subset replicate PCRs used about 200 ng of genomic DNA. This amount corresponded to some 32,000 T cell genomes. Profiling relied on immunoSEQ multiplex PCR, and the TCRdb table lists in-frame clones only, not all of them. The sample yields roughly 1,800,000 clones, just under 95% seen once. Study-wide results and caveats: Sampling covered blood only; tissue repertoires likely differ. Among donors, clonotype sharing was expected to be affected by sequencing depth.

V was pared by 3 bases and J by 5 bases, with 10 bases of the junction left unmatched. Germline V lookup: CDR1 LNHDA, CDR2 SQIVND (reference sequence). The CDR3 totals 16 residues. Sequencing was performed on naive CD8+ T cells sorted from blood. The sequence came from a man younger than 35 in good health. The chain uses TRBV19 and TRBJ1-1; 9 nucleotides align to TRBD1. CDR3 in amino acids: CASSIPDRGGVTEAFF. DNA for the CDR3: TGTGCCAGTAGTATTCCGGACAGGGGTGGTGTGACTGAAGCTTTCTTT.